Following are 5 T cell receptor beta chains from one sample sequenced in a study of long-term antiretroviral therapy in people with HIV. At the survey level, the v3.0 immunoSEQ assay was run. Repertoires were generated with immunoSEQ multiplex PCR, while TCRdb's copy carries only in-frame clones and drops some. The data show over 30,000 clones, 95% to 98% seen once. This specimen was unsorted PBMCs, taken 7.6 years after starting antiretroviral therapy. The receptors stem from a man aged 30 to 39 with HIV.

J is TRBJ2-2 and V is TRBV7-8, with TRBD1 matching over 8 bases. The CDR3 has 14 amino acids. The V gene's germline CDR1 is SGHVS and CDR2 FQNEAQ. V shed 3 bases and J 6 bases; nucleotides not matched to a gene: 3. This CDR3 is CASSFGQGPGELFF. CDR3 in DNA: TGTGCCAGCAGCTTCGGACAGGGCCCCGGGGAGCTGTTTTTT.

The V gene is TRBV7-3, the J gene TRBJ2-6; a weak D match, TRBD2 (7 bases). In germline, CDR1 is SGHTA, CDR2 FQGTGA. V dropped 5 bases and J dropped 0 bases, with 17 bases sitting between them. The CDR3 is made up of 18 amino acids. In nucleotides, the CDR3 is TGTGCCAGCAGCCCCTTAGGGGGGGCGCTCTCTGGGGCCAACGTCCTGACTTTC. Its protein product is CASSPLGGALSGANVLTF.

The chain couples TRBV7-2 to TRBJ1-2, with D hard to call. V lost 6 bases, J lost 7 bases, and 12 bases lay in between. CDR1 is SGHTA, CDR2 FQGNSA, per germline. The CDR3 contains 12 residues. This CDR3 is CASRMGYSGYTF. The CDR3 nucleotides read TGTGCCAGCAGGATGGGGTACTCTGGCTACACCTTC. Full variable domain (outside the CDR3, taken from reference TRBV7-2 and TRBJ1-2): GAGVSQSPSNKVTEKGKDVELRCDPISGHTALYWYRQSLGQGLEFLIYFQGNSAPDKSGLPSDRFSAERTGGSVSTLTIQRTQQEDSAVYLCASRMGYSGYTFGSGTRLTVV.

The rearrangement joins TRBV4-1 to TRBJ2-2; no definite D call. Per germline, CDR1 MGHRA and CDR2 YSYEKL. CDR3 length equals 15 residues. Trimming pared 6 bases from V and 5 bases from J, leaving 16 bases between. DNA of the CDR3: TGCGCCAGCAGACCTAACACCGGAAGGACCGGGGAGCTGTTTTTT. This encodes CASRPNTGRTGELFF.

The chain uses TRBV10-3 and TRBJ2-3; 7 bases are a match to TRBD2. CDR1 and CDR2 from the germline V gene are ENHRY and SYGVKD. The CDR3 has 16 amino acids. V shed 4 bases and J 5 bases; nucleotides not matched to a gene: 12. CDR3: CAISGSSSGGQDTQYF. The CDR3 nucleotides read TGTGCCATCAGTGGGTCGTCTAGCGGCGGGCAAGATACGCAGTATTTT.